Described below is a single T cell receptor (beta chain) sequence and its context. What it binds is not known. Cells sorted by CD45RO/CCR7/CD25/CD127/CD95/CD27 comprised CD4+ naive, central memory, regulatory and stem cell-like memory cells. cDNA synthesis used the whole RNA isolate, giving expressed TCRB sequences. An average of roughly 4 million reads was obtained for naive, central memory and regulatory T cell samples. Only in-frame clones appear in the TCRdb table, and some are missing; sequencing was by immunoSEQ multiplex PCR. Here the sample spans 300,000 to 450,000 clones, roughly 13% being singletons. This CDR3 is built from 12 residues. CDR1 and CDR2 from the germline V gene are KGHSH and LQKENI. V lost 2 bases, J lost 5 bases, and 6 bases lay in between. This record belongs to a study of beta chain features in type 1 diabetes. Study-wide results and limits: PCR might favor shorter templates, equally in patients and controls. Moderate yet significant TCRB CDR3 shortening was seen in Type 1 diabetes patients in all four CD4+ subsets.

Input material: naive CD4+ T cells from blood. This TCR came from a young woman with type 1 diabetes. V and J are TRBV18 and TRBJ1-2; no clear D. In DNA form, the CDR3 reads TGTGCCAGCTCACCAGAGCAATATGGCTACACCTTC. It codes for CASSPEQYGYTF.